This TCR beta chain was sequenced for a study of T cells in Graves' hyperthyroidism and ophthalmopathy (dated by TCRdb to between 2018 and 2020). Regarding the research as a whole: Peripheral blood was collected at initial diagnosis, before any treatment. To identify TCR V-J signatures that set the groups apart, the researchers used a discovery cohort of 100 patients, made up of 40 to 45 with Graves' ophthalmopathy and about 55 with stable Graves' hyperthyroidism. Prospective prediction of ophthalmopathy was tested in an independent validation cohort of approximately 19 hyperthyroidism patients and 17 patients who later progressed to ophthalmopathy. For training and testing, the 80 to 100 patients in the discovery cohort were randomly divided in a 7:3 ratio. Thyroid tissue and blood T-cell repertoires from six Graves' hyperthyroidism patients were also compared in the study. Following sampling, methimazole starting at 30 mg daily was given to hyperthyroidism patients, and high-dose intravenous methylprednisolone was given to ophthalmopathy patients. According to the paper, TCR Vbeta CDR3 sequencing was carried out on over 130 peripheral blood samples, which came from under 50 ophthalmopathy, about 75 hyperthyroidism and some 17 progressor patients.

The junction shows trimming of 6 bases on V and 4 bases on J, plus 18 bases between the germline ends. Spanning cysteine to phenylalanine, the CDR3 consists of 15 amino acids. Only the CDR3 region is kept as DNA, spanning 45 bases read in frame from base 1. The germline V gene yields MNHNS for CDR1 and SASEGT for CDR2. Ophthalmopathy patients had moderately to severely active disease, Clinical Activity Score of at least 3, NOSPECS grade of at least 4, and duration under 3 months. The study excluded patients with uncontrolled infections, other autoimmune diseases, pregnancy or lactation. Diagnoses relied on clinical symptoms, serum thyroxine and TRAb, thyroid ultrasound and orbital computed tomography. Ficoll-Paque density gradient centrifugation was used to isolate PBMCs from around 10 ml of fresh peripheral blood. Total RNA was extracted with Trizol reagent, and quality was checked on an Agilent 2100 Bioanalyzer.

This clonotype was counted at least ten times. There is no known antigen for this receptor. Qualities for individual bases were not recorded, and no much larger clone is one base off. Amplification of TCR beta CDR3 regions was carried out from RNA transcripts. For the first round of RT-PCR on the TCR CDR3, the HTBI primer set was used together with the Qiagen OneStep RT-PCR kit. Libraries were constructed in a second round of multiplex PCR, after which size selection and purification were carried out. Libraries were sequenced paired-end with 100 bp reads on an Illumina HiSeq2000. On the authors' methods: SOAPnuke was used to process the raw data, throwing out any read that contained adapters or uncalled bases, had a mean Phred below 15, or lacked an exact constant-primer or identifier match. COPE v1.2.5 was used to merge high-quality paired reads, and clonotypes were defined as unique nucleotide sequences. MiTCR v1.1 was used to align clonotypes to the IMGT TRBV, TRBD and TRBJ reference segments. Analysis was restricted to V-J combinations with a frequency above 0.0001, which covered approximately 99% of repertoires. The TCS score was defined as the ratio of F50 (clonal expansion) to E x V (chaos), calculated using BLOSUM62-based TCRdist between CDR3 peptides within each V-J. Welch's t-statistics and random forest reduced some 510 V-J features to roughly 13, which were used in a naive Bayes classifier (R e1071). TCRdb's own reprocessing of the public reads used fastp at Q25 and MiXCR and kept productive beta chains. Duplicate CDR3 protein sequences are folded into a single record with the most common DNA and genes. TCRdb's processing, not the authors' own work, is the source of the V and J calls. This sample has under 350,000 distinct CDR3 sequences in its table, and about a sixth of those were observed once. In total, the top ten clones hold around 58% of the sample.

The paper's findings and limits, for the study overall: Most expanded thyroid clonotypes (frequency above 0.001) were also detected in blood, a finding suggesting that blood repertoires may reflect thyroid immune responses. In validation, the model predicted progression to ophthalmopathy with around 71% sensitivity and 72% to 85% specificity, a median of about 6.7 months before onset. A model built on a 13 V-J signature distinguished ophthalmopathy from stable hyperthyroidism, reaching around 87% sensitivity and approximately 81% specificity in cross-validation and 80%/75% in testing. No statistical method was used to fix the sample size in advance, and group allocation was not hidden from the investigators.

The TCR originated in an older woman with Graves' ophthalmopathy. Here the chain combines TRBV6-1 and TRBJ1-1, with TRBD1 as a weak D call on 6 bases. Sequencing was done on a sample of blood. This receptor has the CDR3 CASRSSGGQGTEAFF. The base sequence is TGTGCCAGCAGAAGTAGTGGGGGCCAGGGCACTGAAGCTTTCTTT.